A selection of T cell receptor beta chains follows, all from one sample in a study of T cells after yellow fever vaccination. One entry per CDR3 protein, called by TCRdb with MiXCR from the 5' RACE reads. The sample yields a few hundred thousand distinct CDR3 sequences, 8.7% seen once. The sequenced sample was PBMCs, obtained on the day of the first yellow fever vaccination. All receptors derive from a young man who received the YFV17D yellow fever vaccine. Each CDR3 is given with its conserved first and last residue. D genes are given only for firm matches. Only some rows state a clone size, as once, few, many or a class for expanded clones.

D: -
J: TRBJ1-2
V: TRBV7-9
size: -
CDR3: CASSPLTPSSNYGYTF
DNA: TGTGCCAGCAGCCCATTAACCCCAAGTTCTAACTATGGCTACACCTTC

D: -
J: TRBJ1-2
V: TRBV6-5
size: -
CDR3: CASSYSKGVWYGYTF
DNA: TGTGCCAGCAGTTACTCGAAAGGGGTTTGGTATGGCTACACCTTC

D: TRBD1
J: TRBJ1-5
V: TRBV10-2
size: many
CDR3: CASSGGQILGNQPQHF
DNA: TGCGCCAGCAGTGGGGGACAGATCCTTGGCAATCAGCCCCAGCATTTT

D: -
J: TRBJ2-1
V: TRBV4-1
size: -
CDR3: CASSQGVIRRDRILNEQFF
DNA: TGCGCCAGCAGCCAAGGGGTGATTCGTCGAGACAGGATTCTAAATGAGCAGTTCTTC

D: -
J: TRBJ2-7
V: TRBV5-1
size: many
CDR3: CASSLGDTGYEQYF
DNA: TGCGCCAGCAGCTTGGGAGACACCGGCTACGAGCAGTACTTC

D: TRBD1
J: TRBJ2-7
V: TRBV29-1
size: few
CDR3: CSVADRPYEQYF
DNA: TGCAGCGTTGCGGACAGGCCCTACGAGCAGTACTTC

D: TRBD1
J: TRBJ1-4
V: TRBV2
size: few
CDR3: CASSGDRPEKLFF
DNA: TGTGCCAGCAGCGGGGACAGACCTGAAAAACTGTTTTTT

D: -
J: TRBJ1-3
V: TRBV12-3/TRBV12-4
size: few
CDR3: CASSRTASGNTIYF
DNA: TGTGCCAGCAGCCGGACAGCCTCTGGAAACACCATATATTTT

D: -
J: TRBJ1-1
V: TRBV18
size: many
CDR3: CASSPQGEPHTEAFF
DNA: TGTGCCAGCTCACCACAAGGGGAACCCCACACTGAAGCTTTCTTT

D: -
J: TRBJ1-2
V: TRBV7-2
size: many
CDR3: CASSYTRNYGYTF
DNA: TGTGCCAGCAGTTATACGAGGAACTATGGCTACACCTTC

D: TRBD1
J: TRBJ1-3
V: TRBV4-1
size: -
CDR3: CASSQGTGRTYAIYF
DNA: TGCGCCAGCAGCCAAGGGACAGGGAGAACATATGCCATATATTTT

D: -
J: TRBJ1-2
V: TRBV12-3/TRBV12-4
size: -
CDR3: CASSLGGAYGYTF
DNA: TGTGCCAGCAGTTTAGGGGGTGCCTATGGCTACACCTTC

D: TRBD2
J: TRBJ2-1
V: TRBV27
size: -
CDR3: CASRVAGASEQFF
DNA: TGTGCCAGCCGGGTAGCGGGGGCCAGTGAGCAGTTCTTC

D: -
J: TRBJ1-1
V: TRBV3-1
size: few
CDR3: CASSQESRVIMKAEAFF
DNA: TGTGCCAGCAGCCAAGAAAGTCGAGTAATAATGAAGGCTGAAGCTTTCTTT

D: -
J: TRBJ1-6
V: TRBV7-9
size: -
CDR3: CASSPGRLQPNSPLHF
DNA: TGTGCCAGCAGCCCAGGGCGCCTACAGCCCAATTCACCCCTCCACTTT

D: TRBD2
J: TRBJ2-7
V: TRBV20-1
size: few
CDR3: CSARDIGSSGGYEQYF
DNA: TGCAGTGCTAGAGATATTGGATCTAGCGGGGGCTACGAGCAGTACTTC

D: -
J: TRBJ1-5
V: TRBV6-5
size: many
CDR3: CASSWGGNQPQHF
DNA: TGTGCCAGCAGTTGGGGAGGGAATCAGCCCCAGCATTTT

D: -
J: TRBJ2-6
V: TRBV4-3
size: -
CDR3: CASSQDSQSPSSGANVLTF
DNA: TGCGCCAGCAGCCAAGACTCCCAGTCCCCCTCCTCTGGGGCCAACGTCCTGACTTTC

D: -
J: TRBJ1-3
V: TRBV9
size: few
CDR3: CASRGTASGNTIYF
DNA: TGTGCCAGCAGGGGGACCGCGTCTGGAAACACCATATATTTT

D: -
J: TRBJ2-2
V: TRBV7-3
size: -
CDR3: CASSLYLGAGELFF
DNA: TGTGCCAGCAGCTTATATCTGGGGGCCGGGGAGCTGTTTTTT

D: TRBD2
J: TRBJ2-2
V: TRBV4-1
size: few
CDR3: CASSQDPAGRTGELFF
DNA: TGCGCCAGCAGCCAAGATCCAGCGGGGCGGACCGGGGAGCTGTTTTTT

D: -
J: TRBJ2-3
V: TRBV20-1
size: many
CDR3: CSARVSPDTQYF
DNA: TGCAGTGCTAGAGTAAGCCCAGATACGCAGTATTTT

D: -
J: TRBJ1-1
V: TRBV6-2/TRBV6-3
size: -
CDR3: CASITGAKTEAFF
DNA: TGTGCCAGCATTACGGGGGCGAAGACTGAAGCTTTCTTT

D: -
J: TRBJ2-4
V: TRBV5-4
size: -
CDR3: CASSSAGRGIQYF
DNA: TGTGCCAGCAGCTCCGCTGGGCGAGGCATTCAGTACTTC

D: -
J: TRBJ2-3
V: TRBV3-1
size: -
CDR3: CATSHPGEVGTDTQYF
DNA: TGTGCCACCTCCCACCCGGGGGAGGTCGGCACAGATACGCAGTATTTT

D: -
J: TRBJ2-3
V: TRBV4-3
size: few
CDR3: CASSHGPLRGRTDTQYF
DNA: TGCGCCAGCAGCCACGGTCCCCTGCGGGGACGCACAGATACGCAGTATTTT

D: -
J: TRBJ2-3
V: TRBV5-1
size: many
CDR3: CASSEGIYSTDTQYF
DNA: TGCGCCAGCAGCGAGGGGATCTATAGCACAGATACGCAGTATTTT

D: -
J: TRBJ2-5
V: TRBV20-1
size: -
CDR3: CSATGLSQETQYF
DNA: TGCAGTGCCACGGGACTTTCCCAAGAGACCCAGTACTTC

D: -
J: TRBJ2-3
V: TRBV12-3/TRBV12-4
size: many
CDR3: CASSLGSSADTQYF
DNA: TGTGCCAGCAGTCTGGGGTCTAGCGCAGATACGCAGTATTTT

D: TRBD1
J: TRBJ1-1
V: TRBV20-1
size: few
CDR3: CSARDMDRVYSNTEAFF
DNA: TGCAGTGCTAGAGATATGGACAGGGTTTATTCGAACACTGAAGCTTTCTTT

D: -
J: TRBJ2-4
V: TRBV5-1
size: few
CDR3: CASSNWQGNIQYF
DNA: TGCGCCAGCAGCAATTGGCAGGGGAACATTCAGTACTTC

D: TRBD1
J: TRBJ1-2
V: TRBV25-1
size: many
CDR3: CASSEGMVDRERLDGYTF
DNA: TGTGCCAGCAGTGAAGGGATGGTGGACAGGGAGAGACTAGATGGCTACACCTTC